The text below deals with one TCR beta chain. The target antigen is unknown. The record originates from a study of cytotoxic CD8 clonotypes in ibrutinib-treated CLL. Across the study: The patients comprised approximately ten relapsed/refractory and 15 treatment-naive cases, around 18 IGHV unmutated. Study-level points and caveats: Sustained-remission and progressing patients had different sampling times. Clonality climbed at ibrutinib response, then dropped toward baseline at progression.

Target depth was 1 in 200,000 to 1 in 1 million T cells, about 10x per clonotype. TCRdb's table, derived via immunoSEQ multiplex PCR, lists solely in-frame clones and lacks some. The sample holds over 100,000 clones, 80% to 90% seen once. The receptor's source is a human donor with chronic lymphocytic leukemia. The sample was PBMCs, taken after 24 months of ibrutinib treatment.

CDR3 nucleotide sequence: TGTGCCAGCAGCGAGGGACCGCAAGAGACCCAGTACTTC. This encodes CASSEGPQETQYF. The genes are TRBV9 and TRBJ2-5; D may match TRBD1 or TRBD2 (5 bases each). Trimming shortened V by 3 bases and J by 2 bases, and 8 bases separated the two germline ends. The V gene's germline CDR1 is SGDLS and CDR2 YYNGEE. CDR3 size: 13 residues.